This T cell receptor beta chain was documented in a study of blood T cell repertoires in COVID-19. About the research overall: From the United States, Italy and Spain came samples of acute and convalescent COVID-19.

Original handling: For nucleated cells, counts were estimated from reference gene primer amplification. Here immunoSEQ multiplex PCR was the method, and the copy in TCRdb shows in-frame clones only, minus some. That table gives V, J and clone size, and the DNA gave D and trimming. Of approximately 150,000 clones in the sample, over 80% were seen once. The CDR3 length is 15 residues. CDR1 is SGHNT, CDR2 YYREEE, per germline (reference sequence). Trimming took off 0 bases at V and 6 bases at J, with 13 bases between the two ends. The sample comprised peripheral blood. The chain combines TRBV5-4 with TRBJ2-4; D perhaps matches TRBD1 (8 bases). The sequence came from a woman aged 45-59 years with acute or convalescent COVID-19. CDR3 nucleotides: TGTGCCAGCAGCTTGGACAGGGGGGGCGGAAACATTCAGTACTTC. Amino acid sequence: CASSLDRGGGNIQYF.